The clone carrying this T cell receptor beta chain occurred once. Its target is not known. This specimen comes from a study of T cell responses to AZD1222 COVID-19 vaccine. Study summary: Researchers grouped second doses given at about 4 or about 12 weeks into one pool. Study-level findings and limits: Baseline serology detected seropositivity in only six or seven AZD1222 recipients. The study sampled repertoires only after the peak T cell response. Donors in the cohort were predominantly white British and more often female, and clonal diversity was possibly underestimated.

The repertoire was sequenced with immunoSEQ multiplex PCR; TCRdb's copy has only in-frame clones and lacks some. Among about 140,000 clones listed, about 87% were seen once. Looked up from germline, CDR1 is KGHSH and CDR2 is LQKENI. The CDR3 contains 13 residues. The V end lost 8 bases, the J end lost 0 bases, and 8 bases lay between the germline ends. This TCR came from an adult in good health. The genes are TRBV18 and TRBJ1-3; the D is unclear. The sequences come from peripheral blood, collected on day 0 of AZD1222 vaccination. CDR3 DNA: TGTGCCAGCCTACCCGACTCTGGAAACACCATATATTTT. As protein: CASLPDSGNTIYF.